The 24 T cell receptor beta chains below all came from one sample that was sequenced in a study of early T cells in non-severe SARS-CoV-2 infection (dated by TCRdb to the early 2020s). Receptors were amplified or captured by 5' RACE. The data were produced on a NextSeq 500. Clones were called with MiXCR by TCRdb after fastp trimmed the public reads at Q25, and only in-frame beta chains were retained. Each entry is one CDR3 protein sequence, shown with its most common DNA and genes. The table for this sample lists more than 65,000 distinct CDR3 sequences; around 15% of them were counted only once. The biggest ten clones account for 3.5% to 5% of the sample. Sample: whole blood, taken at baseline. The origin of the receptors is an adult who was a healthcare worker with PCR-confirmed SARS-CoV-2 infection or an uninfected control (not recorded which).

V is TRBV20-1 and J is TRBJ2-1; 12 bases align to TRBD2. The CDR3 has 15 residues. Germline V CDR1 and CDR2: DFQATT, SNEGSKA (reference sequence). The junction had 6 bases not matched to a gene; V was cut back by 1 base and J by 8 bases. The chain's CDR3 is CSARATSGSADEQFF. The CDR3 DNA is TGCAGTGCTAGAGCGACTAGCGGGAGCGCCGATGAGCAGTTCTTC.

The CDR3 here is CASSPQVSNEKLFF. The CDR3 nucleotides read TGCGCCAGCAGCCCACAGGTCTCTAATGAAAAACTGTTTTTT. J is TRBJ1-4 and V is TRBV5-1; weak D call: TRBD1 (5 bases). V was clipped by 4 bases and J by 3 bases, with 10 bases between them. The CDR3 is 14 amino acids. CDR1 SGHRS and CDR2 YFSETQ come from the germline V gene.

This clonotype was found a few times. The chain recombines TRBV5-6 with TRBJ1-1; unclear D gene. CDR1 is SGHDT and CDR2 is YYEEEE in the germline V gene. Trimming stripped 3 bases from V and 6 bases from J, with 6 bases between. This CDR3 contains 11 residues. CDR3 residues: CASSYGAEAFF. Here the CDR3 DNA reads TGTGCCAGCAGCTATGGTGCTGAAGCTTTCTTT.

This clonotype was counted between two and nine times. This CDR3 is CASSLQGAINEQFF. CDR3 coding DNA: TGTGCCAGCAGCTTACAGGGGGCAATCAATGAGCAGTTCTTC. The rearrangement uses TRBV7-6 and TRBJ2-1; 8 bases are a match to TRBD1. The junction had 3 bases not matched to a gene; V was cut back by 2 bases and J by 6 bases. This CDR3 contains 14 residues. The V gene's germline CDR1 is SGHVS and CDR2 FNYEAQ.

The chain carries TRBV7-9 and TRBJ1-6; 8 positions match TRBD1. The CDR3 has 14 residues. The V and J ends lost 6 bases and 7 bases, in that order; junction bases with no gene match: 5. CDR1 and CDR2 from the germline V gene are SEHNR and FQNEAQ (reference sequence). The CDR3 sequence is CASSPGQENSPLHF. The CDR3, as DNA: TGTGCCAGCAGTCCGGGACAGGAAAATTCACCCCTCCACTTT.

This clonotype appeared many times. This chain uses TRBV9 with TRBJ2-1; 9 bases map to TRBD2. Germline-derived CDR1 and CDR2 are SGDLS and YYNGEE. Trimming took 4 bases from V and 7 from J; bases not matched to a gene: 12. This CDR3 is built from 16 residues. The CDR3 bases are TGTGCCAGCAGCTTACTCGTAGCGGGAGTGGGGAATGAGCAGTTCTTC. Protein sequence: CASSLLVAGVGNEQFF.

Here the CDR3 DNA reads TGTGCCACCAGCAGAGCAAAGGGAGGCAATGAGCAGTTCTTC. This translates into CATSRAKGGNEQFF. The genes are TRBV15 and TRBJ2-1; D possibly corresponds to TRBD2 (6 bases). Germline loops: CDR1 LNHNV, CDR2 YYDKDF (reference sequence). V was pared by 1 base and J by 6 bases, with 10 bases between. This CDR3 spans 14 amino acids.

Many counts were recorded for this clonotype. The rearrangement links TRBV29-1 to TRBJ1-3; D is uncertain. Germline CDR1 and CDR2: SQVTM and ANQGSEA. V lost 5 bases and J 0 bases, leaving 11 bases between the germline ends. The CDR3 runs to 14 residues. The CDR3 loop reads CSVSPGSSGNTIYF. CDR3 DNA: TGCAGCGTTAGTCCGGGGTCCTCTGGAAACACCATATATTTT.

The CDR3 spells CSFRTSGRGEQYF. The CDR3 region has the DNA TGCAGCTTTAGGACTAGCGGGAGGGGAGAGCAGTACTTC. This chain uses TRBV29-1 with TRBJ2-7, with TRBD2 identical over 15 bases. With 8 bases clipped from V and 7 bases from J, the junction kept 6 bases outside the gene matches. The CDR3 contains 13 residues. In germline, CDR1 is SQVTM, CDR2 ANQGSEA.

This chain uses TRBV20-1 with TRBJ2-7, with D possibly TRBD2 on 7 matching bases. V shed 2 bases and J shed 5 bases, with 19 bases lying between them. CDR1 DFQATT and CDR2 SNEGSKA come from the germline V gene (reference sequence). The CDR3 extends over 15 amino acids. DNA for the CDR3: TGCAGTGCTAGACCCCGTAAGGGGGGGCAAAACGAGCAGTACTTC. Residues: CSARPRKGGQNEQYF.

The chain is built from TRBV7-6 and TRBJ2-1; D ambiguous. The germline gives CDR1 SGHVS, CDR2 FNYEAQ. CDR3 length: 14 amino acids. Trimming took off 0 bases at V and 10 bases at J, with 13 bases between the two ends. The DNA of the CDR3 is TGTGCCAGCAGCTTAGCGGGCATCGGTGGAGAGCAGTTCTTC. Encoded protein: CASSLAGIGGEQFF.

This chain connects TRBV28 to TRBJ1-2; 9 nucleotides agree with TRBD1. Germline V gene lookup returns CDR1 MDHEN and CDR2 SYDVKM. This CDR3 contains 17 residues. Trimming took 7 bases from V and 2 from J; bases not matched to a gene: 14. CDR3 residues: CASTVGTGYESNYGYTF. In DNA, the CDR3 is TGTGCCAGCACCGTAGGGACAGGGTATGAATCGAACTATGGCTACACCTTC.

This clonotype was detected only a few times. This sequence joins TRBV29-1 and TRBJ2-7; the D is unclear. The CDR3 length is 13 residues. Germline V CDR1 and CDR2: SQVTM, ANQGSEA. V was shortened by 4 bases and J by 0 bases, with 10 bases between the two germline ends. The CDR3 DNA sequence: TGCAGCGTTGTCGAGGCGAGCTCCTACGAGCAGTACTTC. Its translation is CSVVEASSYEQYF.

CDR3 residues: CSVRTGASTGELFF. CDR3 nucleotides: TGCAGCGTCCGAACAGGGGCAAGCACCGGGGAGCTGTTTTTT. The chain uses TRBV29-1 and TRBJ2-2, with 7 bases lining up with TRBD1. The germline gives CDR1 SQVTM, CDR2 ANQGSEA. This CDR3 region has 14 residues. J gave up 4 bases and V 6 bases, and 8 bases lay outside the gene matches.

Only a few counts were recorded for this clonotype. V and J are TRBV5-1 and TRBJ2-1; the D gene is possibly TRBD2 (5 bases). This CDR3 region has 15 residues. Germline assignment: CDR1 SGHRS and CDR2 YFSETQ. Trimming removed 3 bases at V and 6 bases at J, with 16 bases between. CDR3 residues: CASSSGSGARNEQFF. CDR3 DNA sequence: TGCGCCAGCAGCTCAGGAAGCGGAGCCCGCAATGAGCAGTTCTTC.

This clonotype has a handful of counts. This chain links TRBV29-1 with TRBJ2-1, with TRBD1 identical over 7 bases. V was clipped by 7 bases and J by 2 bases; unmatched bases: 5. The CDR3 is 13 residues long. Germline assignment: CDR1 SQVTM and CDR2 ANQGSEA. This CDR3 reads CSAGDRTYNEQFF. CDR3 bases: TGCAGCGCCGGGGACAGAACCTACAATGAGCAGTTCTTC.

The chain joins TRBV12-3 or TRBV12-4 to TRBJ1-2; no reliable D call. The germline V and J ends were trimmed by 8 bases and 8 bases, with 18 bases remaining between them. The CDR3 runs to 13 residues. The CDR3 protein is CASVKGFGWGYTF. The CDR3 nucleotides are TGTGCCAGCGTGAAGGGATTCGGTTGGGGCTACACCTTC.

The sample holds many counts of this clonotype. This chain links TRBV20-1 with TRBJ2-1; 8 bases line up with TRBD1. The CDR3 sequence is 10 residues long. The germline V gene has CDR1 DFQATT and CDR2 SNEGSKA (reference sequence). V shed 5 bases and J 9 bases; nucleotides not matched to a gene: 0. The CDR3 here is CSAQGAEQFF. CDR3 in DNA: TGCAGTGCTCAGGGGGCTGAGCAGTTCTTC.

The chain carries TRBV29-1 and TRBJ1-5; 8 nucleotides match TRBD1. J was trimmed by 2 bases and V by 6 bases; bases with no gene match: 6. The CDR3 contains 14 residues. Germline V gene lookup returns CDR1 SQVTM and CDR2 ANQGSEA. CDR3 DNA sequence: TGCAGCGTGCGACAGGGGCACGGCAATCAGCCCCAGCATTTT. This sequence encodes CSVRQGHGNQPQHF.

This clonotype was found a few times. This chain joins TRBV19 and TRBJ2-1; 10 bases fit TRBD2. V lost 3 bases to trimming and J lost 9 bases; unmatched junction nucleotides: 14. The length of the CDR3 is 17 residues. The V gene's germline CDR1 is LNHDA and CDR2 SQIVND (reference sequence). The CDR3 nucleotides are TGTGCCAGTAGTATGTTCTATCAGCGGGAGGGCCGGGGTGAGCAGTTCTTC. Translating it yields CASSMFYQREGRGEQFF. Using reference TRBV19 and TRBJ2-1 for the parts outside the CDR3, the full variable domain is DGGITQSPKYLFRKEGQNVTLSCEQNLNHDAMYWYRQDPGQGLRLIYYSQIVNDFQKGDIAEGYSVSREKKESFPLTVTSAQKNPTAFYLCASSMFYQREGRGEQFFGPGTRLTVL.

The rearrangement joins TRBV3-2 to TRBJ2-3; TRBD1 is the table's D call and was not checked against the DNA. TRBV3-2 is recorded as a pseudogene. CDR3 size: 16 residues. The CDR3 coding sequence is TGTGCCAGCAGCCTGGGGGGGGAAAGCGGAGTAGATACGCAGTATTTT. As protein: CASSLGGESGVDTQYF.

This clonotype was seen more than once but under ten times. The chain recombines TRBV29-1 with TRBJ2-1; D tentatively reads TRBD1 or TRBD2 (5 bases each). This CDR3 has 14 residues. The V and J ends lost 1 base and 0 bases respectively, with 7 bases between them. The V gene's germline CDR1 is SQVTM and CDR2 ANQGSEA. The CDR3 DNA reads TGCAGCGTTGAAGGGGGGAGCTCCTACAATGAGCAGTTCTTC. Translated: CSVEGGSSYNEQFF.

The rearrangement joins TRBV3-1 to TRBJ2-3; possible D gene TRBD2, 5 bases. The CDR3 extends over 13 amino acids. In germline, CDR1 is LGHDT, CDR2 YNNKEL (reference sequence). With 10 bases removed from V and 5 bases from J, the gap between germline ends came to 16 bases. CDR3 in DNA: TGTGCCACCGCGGCTTCCGGGGAAGATACGCAGTATTTT. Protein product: CATAASGEDTQYF.

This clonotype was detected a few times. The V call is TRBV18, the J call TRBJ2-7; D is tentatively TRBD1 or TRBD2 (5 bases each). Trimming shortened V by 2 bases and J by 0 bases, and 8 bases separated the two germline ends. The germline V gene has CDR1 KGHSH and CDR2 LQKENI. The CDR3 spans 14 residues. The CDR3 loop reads CASSPGGPSYEQYF. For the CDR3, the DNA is TGTGCCAGCTCACCAGGGGGTCCCTCCTACGAGCAGTACTTC.